Given below is one T cell receptor beta chain in context. As yet, its antigen is unknown. The source of the sample is a study of shared clonotypes between healthy human individuals. Study results and caveats: Non-shared clonotypes displayed generation probabilities falling below those of clonotypes present in all four donors.

Libraries were prepared by immunoSEQ multiplex PCR; TCRdb keeps only in-frame clonotypes and omits some of them. Here the sample spans roughly 2.4 million clones, approximately 95% being singletons. From germline, CDR1 is SGHNT and CDR2 YYREEE (reference sequence). CDR3 size: 16 residues. V was clipped by 3 bases and J by 2 bases; unmatched bases: 7. The sequenced sample consisted of naive CD4+ T cells sorted from blood. Documented subset: CD45RA+ positively selected. The chain joins TRBV5-4 to TRBJ2-2, with 7 bases aligning to TRBD2. This sequence originates from a man between 18 and 29 years old in good health. As DNA, the CDR3 is TGTGCCAGCAGCTCGGGGCAGCGGGATAACACCGGGGAGCTGTTTTTT. It is translated as CASSSGQRDNTGELFF.